This TCR beta chain was recovered during a study of T cell responses to AZD1222 COVID-19 vaccine. Study at large: Second-dose intervals of approximately 4 or approximately 12 weeks were pooled.

About this clone: No antigen is known for it.

The V end lost 4 bases, the J end lost 7 bases, and 17 bases lay between the germline ends. Per germline, CDR1 SGHRS and CDR2 YFSETQ. This CDR3 is built from 15 residues. Study observations and caveats: There were mostly white British donors and more females than males, and clonal diversity was possibly underestimated. Baseline serostatus was positive in only a handful of AZD1222 recipients. The peak T cell response came first, and repertoires were sampled only after it.

Data came from immunoSEQ multiplex PCR; TCRdb stores just in-frame clones and leaves some out. This sample has 120,000 or so clones, with roughly nine tenths found just once. The genes are TRBV5-1 and TRBJ1-4; D might be TRBD1 (5 bases). The sequenced sample was peripheral blood, obtained on day 0 of AZD1222 vaccination. The clonotype comes from an adult in good health. The CDR3 here is CASSAVPGMGEKLFF. CDR3 bases: TGCGCCAGCAGCGCCGTCCCAGGGATGGGTGAAAAACTGTTTTTT.